This TCR beta chain was identified during a study of blood T cells in healthy people across ages. Study-wide findings and caveats: Compared with aged donors, long-lived donors showed fewer expanded clones, suggesting selection. Calculation of diversity from one million T cells yielded estimates considered to be underestimates.

Concerning this clonotype itself: Its antigen remains unknown.

A second PCR of roughly 7 to 11 cycles used a sample-barcoded 5' primer and a J-beta primer mix. Using its own MiXCR run on the 5' RACE reads, TCRdb lists one record per CDR3 protein. This table has nearly 800,000 distinct CDR3 sequences, around three fifths appearing once. The CDR3 runs 13 residues. Trimming stripped 4 bases from V and 3 bases from J, with 10 bases between. Germline lookup yields CDR1 MDHEN and CDR2 SYDVKM. This TCR came from a man aged 40-50 years in good health. Sequences were obtained from blood. The rearrangement uses TRBV28 and TRBJ2-7, with D unclear. In DNA form, the CDR3 reads TGTGCCAGCAGTTCACCCATGCTCTACGAGCAGTACTTC. Protein product: CASSSPMLYEQYF. Full variable domain (rest looked up from reference TRBV28 and TRBJ2-7): DVKVTQSSRYLVKRTGEKVFLECVQDMDHENMFWYRQDPGLGLRLIYFSYDVKMKEKGDIPEGYSVSREKKERFSLILESASTNQTSMYLCASSSPMLYEQYFGPGTRLTVT.